This T cell receptor beta chain was observed in a study of T cells in Graves' hyperthyroidism and ophthalmopathy. Losses at the gene ends were 4 bases for V and 8 bases for J; bases not matched to a gene: 9. CDR3 length: 16 residues. The germline gives CDR1 SGHRS, CDR2 YFSETQ. TCR beta CDR3 regions were amplified from RNA transcripts. TCR CDR3 underwent first-round RT-PCR with the HTBI primer set. MiXCR, run by TCRdb on the multiplex PCR reads, gives a single entry per CDR3 protein. The sample carries approximately 590,000 distinct CDR3 sequences, about 15% recorded once. This clonotype has only a few counts.

The sequencing input was blood. The receptor was derived from a woman aged 25 to 45 with Graves' hyperthyroidism. The chain has TRBV5-1 and TRBJ2-1, with 13 positions matching TRBD2. In DNA, the CDR3 is TGCGCCAGCAGCGGAGGACTAGCGGGGGAGGACTATGAGCAGTTCTTC. Encoded protein: CASSGGLAGEDYEQFF.